The present entry profiles one T cell receptor beta chain with its context. Its antigen is not identified. This record belongs to a study of T cell responses to AZD1222 COVID-19 vaccine. Method: immunoSEQ multiplex PCR; TCRdb's copy keeps in-frame clones and lacks some. The data show approximately 70,000 clones, about nine tenths seen once. Germline lookup yields CDR1 SGDLS and CDR2 YYNGEE. V lost 0 bases and J lost 11, with 17 bases in between. The CDR3 is 14 residues long. Whole-study results and caveats: Two AZD1222 administrations were followed by greater Spike-specific TCR breadth and depth. Clonal diversity was possibly underestimated, and white British individuals and females predominated among donors.

This sequence joins TRBV9 and TRBJ1-1; D gene uncertain. Specimen: peripheral blood, collected on day 0 of AZD1222 vaccination. This TCR came from an adult in good health. CDR3 in DNA: TGTGCCAGCAGCGTAGAGGTCAATGGGAGGAAGGCTTTCTTT. It encodes CASSVEVNGRKAFF.